Following are 17 T cell receptor beta chains from one sample sequenced in a study of blood T cell repertoires in COVID-19. Using immunoSEQ multiplex PCR, the repertoire was profiled, and TCRdb retains in-frame clones only, with some absent. The sample has some 330,000 clones; roughly nine tenths are singletons. Source material: peripheral blood. These receptors were obtained from a woman aged 25 to 39 with COVID-19, enrolled during active disease.

This chain connects TRBV2 to TRBJ2-1; D might be TRBD1 (6 bases). Trimming left V 2 bases short and J 3 bases short, with 8 bases between. The CDR3 has 14 residues. Per the germline V gene, CDR1 is SNHLY and CDR2 is FYNNEI. CDR3 amino acids: CASSERQVYNEQFF. In DNA form, the CDR3 reads TGTGCCAGCAGTGAAAGACAGGTCTACAATGAGCAGTTCTTC.

The rearrangement joins TRBV11-2 to TRBJ1-2; D not certain. This CDR3 spans 14 amino acids. V was clipped by 3 bases and J by 5 bases, with 13 bases between them. Germline V gene data show CDR1 as SGHAT and CDR2 as FQNNGV. The CDR3 DNA sequence: TGTGCCAGCAGCTTGAAGCGGTTCCAGTATGGCTACACCTTC. It translates to CASSLKRFQYGYTF.

This clone appeared once. The chain's CDR3 is CASSSSPTGRRSPLHF. DNA for the CDR3: TGTGCCAGCAGCTCCTCTCCGACAGGGCGGCGTTCACCCCTCCACTTT. The genes are TRBV5-6 and TRBJ1-6, with 7 bases identical to TRBD1. Trimming removed 3 bases from V and 9 bases from J; junction bases left unmatched: 12. CDR3 size: 16 residues. The germline CDR1 and CDR2 sequences are SGHDT and YYEEEE.

This clone showed up just once. This chain joins TRBV7-8 and TRBJ1-1; D is uncertain. This CDR3 is 14 amino acids long. V shed 5 bases and J shed 1 base, with 11 bases lying between them. Germline V gives CDR1 SGHVS, CDR2 FQNEAQ. CDR3 DNA: TGTGCCAGCAGCCCCAGGCTTTCGAACACTGAAGCTTTCTTT. It encodes CASSPRLSNTEAFF.

This sequence joins TRBV4-2 and TRBJ1-6; D perhaps matches TRBD1 (5 bases). The V end was cut by 4 bases, the J end by 8 bases, with 18 bases between. The CDR3 consists of 16 residues. CDR1 and CDR2 from the germline V gene are LGHNA and YNFKEQ. CDR3 loop: CASSPGGKWRDSPLHF. Written as DNA, the CDR3 is TGTGCCAGCAGCCCGGGGGGGAAGTGGCGGGATTCACCCCTCCACTTT.

The gene calls are TRBV29-1 and TRBJ1-3; 7 bases map to TRBD1. Germline trimming cut 5 bases from V and 0 bases from J; bases unmatched to any gene: 1. Germline lookup yields CDR1 SQVTM and CDR2 ANQGSEA. The CDR3 loop spans 13 amino acids. The CDR3, as DNA: TGCAGCGTTACAGGGGCCTCTGGAAACACCATATATTTT. As protein: CSVTGASGNTIYF.

This clone was observed a handful of times. The chain employs TRBV2 and TRBJ1-5; D is undetermined. The CDR3 sequence is 14 residues long. V dropped 4 bases and J dropped 4 bases, with 11 bases sitting between them. Germline CDR1 SNHLY, CDR2 FYNNEI. The CDR3 DNA is TGTGCCAGCAGTGGACGGCTACAGAATCAGCCCCAGCATTTT. Amino acids: CASSGRLQNQPQHF.

The chain uses TRBV9 and TRBJ2-1; the match to TRBD2 covers 9 bases. V lost 1 base, J lost 5 bases, and 7 bases stayed unmatched. Germline CDR1 reads SGDLS; CDR2 reads YYNGEE. The CDR3 consists of 16 residues. CDR3 nucleotide sequence: TGTGCCAGCAGCGTAAGTCCGGGACTAGCTCACAATGAGCAGTTCTTC. Protein product: CASSVSPGLAHNEQFF.

CDR3 amino acids: CASSEQGLNEKLFF. The CDR3 DNA reads as TGTGCCAGCAGTGAACAGGGGCTAAATGAAAAACTGTTTTTT. The chain links TRBV25-1 to TRBJ1-4; a weak D match, TRBD1 (6 bases). The germline V and J ends were trimmed by 2 bases and 5 bases, with 9 bases remaining between them. In germline, CDR1 is MGHDK, CDR2 SYGVNS. The CDR3 extends over 14 amino acids.

The CDR3 loop is CASSFSGSNTEAFF. The CDR3 DNA sequence: TGTGCCAGCAGCTTTTCAGGGTCGAACACTGAAGCTTTCTTT. V and J are TRBV7-8 and TRBJ1-1; TRBD1 is a possible D gene (5 bases). The CDR3 contains 14 residues. Deletions cut 3 bases from V and 1 base from J, with 9 bases between. Germline V gene sequence: CDR1 SGHVS, CDR2 FQNEAQ.

V usage is TRBV19 and J usage is TRBJ1-1; TRBD1 matches 10 bases. Germline CDR1 LNHDA, CDR2 SQIVND (reference sequence). V dropped 1 base and J dropped 5; count of bases not matched to a gene: 4. The CDR3 has 15 residues. This CDR3 is CASSIGGQGTTEAFF. The CDR3 bases are TGTGCCAGTAGTATAGGGGGACAGGGGACGACTGAAGCTTTCTTT.

This rearrangement joins TRBV7-2 to TRBJ1-1; D possibly corresponds to TRBD1 (5 bases). Germline values: CDR1 SGHTA, CDR2 FQGNSA. Trimming left V 3 bases short and J 0 bases short, with 11 bases between. This CDR3 contains 15 residues. The CDR3 nucleotides read TGTGCCAGCAGCTTGGGCCGGACATTGAACACTGAAGCTTTCTTT. Translation gives CASSLGRTLNTEAFF.

A remark on this clone: This specimen includes other DNA sequences encoding the same CDR3. The chain carries TRBV20-1 and TRBJ1-1; the D is unclear. V was trimmed by 6 bases and J by 4 bases, leaving 9 bases between them. The germline V gene encodes CDR1 DFQATT and CDR2 SNEGSKA (reference sequence). CDR3 length equals 11 residues. CDR3 protein: CSATRGTEAFF. The CDR3 coding sequence is TGCAGTGCGACCCGGGGCACTGAAGCTTTCTTT.

The rearrangement joins TRBV11-2 to TRBJ2-7, with 7 bases lining up with TRBD2. The V and J ends lost 2 bases and 2 bases, in that order; junction bases with no gene match: 6. Germline loops: CDR1 SGHAT, CDR2 FQNNGV. The CDR3 totals 15 residues. CDR3 loop: CASSLSLGGAYEQYF. CDR3 DNA: TGTGCCAGCAGCTTATCCTTGGGAGGGGCCTACGAGCAGTACTTC.

The chain couples TRBV2 to TRBJ2-3; D perhaps matches TRBD1 (5 bases). The CDR3 length is 13 residues. Trimming removed 7 bases from V and 5 bases from J, with 13 bases in between. Germline loops: CDR1 SNHLY, CDR2 FYNNEI. CDR3 DNA sequence: TGTGCCAGCAATGGTATGGGGCAAGATACGCAGTATTTT. Protein: CASNGMGQDTQYF.

The CDR3: CASSYGREQYF. CDR3 coding DNA: TGTGCCAGCAGTTACGGGCGCGAGCAGTACTTC. This chain connects TRBV6-5 to TRBJ2-7, with D unclear. CDR3 length: 11 residues. V was trimmed by 2 bases and J by 6 bases, leaving 5 bases between them. Germline V gives CDR1 MNHEY, CDR2 SVGAGI.

This chain joins TRBV2 and TRBJ1-2; 7 nucleotides align to TRBD1. The V gene's germline CDR1 is SNHLY and CDR2 FYNNEI. This CDR3 comprises 12 residues. V trimming: 4 bases; J trimming: 4 bases; junction bases outside the gene matches: 0. For the CDR3, the DNA is TGTGCCAGCAGTGCAGGGGGCTATGGCTACACCTTC. It is translated as CASSAGGYGYTF.